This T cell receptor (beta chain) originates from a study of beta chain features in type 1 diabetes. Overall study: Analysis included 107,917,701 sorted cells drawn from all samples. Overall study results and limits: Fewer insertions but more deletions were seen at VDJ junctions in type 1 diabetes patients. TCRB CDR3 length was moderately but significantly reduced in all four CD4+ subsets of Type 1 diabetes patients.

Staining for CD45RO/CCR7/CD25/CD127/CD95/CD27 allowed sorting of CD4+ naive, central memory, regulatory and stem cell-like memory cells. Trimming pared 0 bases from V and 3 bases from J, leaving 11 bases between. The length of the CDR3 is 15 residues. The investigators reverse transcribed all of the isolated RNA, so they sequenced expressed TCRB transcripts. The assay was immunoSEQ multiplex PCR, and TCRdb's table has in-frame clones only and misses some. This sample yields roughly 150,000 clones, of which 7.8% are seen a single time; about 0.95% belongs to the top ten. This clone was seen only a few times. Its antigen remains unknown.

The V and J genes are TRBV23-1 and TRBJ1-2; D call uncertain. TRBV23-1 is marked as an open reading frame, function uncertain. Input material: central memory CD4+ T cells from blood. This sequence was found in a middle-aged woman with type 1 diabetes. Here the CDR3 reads CASSQSTGLYYGYTF. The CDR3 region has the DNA TGCGCCAGCAGTCAATCCACCGGGTTATACTATGGCTACACCTTC.